This entry lists 9 T cell receptor beta chains sequenced from one sample in a study of cytomegalovirus exposure and HLA in healthy donors. The PCR contained 60 Vbeta and 13 Jbeta primers. The repertoire was sequenced with immunoSEQ multiplex PCR; TCRdb's copy has only in-frame clones and lacks some. In the table there are 130,000 or so clones, about 79% of which are singletons. Sequencing was performed on PBMCs. These receptors were collected from a woman aged 18-30 years in good health and CMV-seropositive.

The J gene is TRBJ2-5, the V gene TRBV27; 8 bases line up with TRBD1. With the DNA end fitting TRBJ2-7 better, the J assignment may be wrong. Germline assignment: CDR1 MNHEY and CDR2 SMNVEV (reference sequence). This CDR3 has 14 residues. CDR3 sequence reads: CASRTGTGPYEQYF. In nucleotides, the CDR3 is TGTGCCAGCAGGACCGGGACAGGCCCCTACGAGCAGTACTTC.

The V call is TRBV4-1, the J call TRBJ1-5; D is unclear. CDR1 MGHRA and CDR2 YSYEKL come from the germline V gene. V was cut by 4 bases and J by 4 bases, with 17 bases left in between. The CDR3 length is 16 residues. CDR3 protein: CASSLAGTAQNQPQHF. The CDR3 region has the DNA TGCGCCAGCAGCCTGGCGGGTACAGCCCAAAATCAGCCCCAGCATTTT.

The chain couples TRBV6-1 to TRBJ2-3; the match to TRBD2 covers 13 bases. Germline V gene sequence: CDR1 MNHNS, CDR2 SASEGT. V was pared by 0 bases and J by 4 bases, with 4 bases of the junction left unmatched. This CDR3 region has 17 residues. The DNA of the CDR3 is TGTGCCAGCAGTGAAGCTTGGACTAGCGGGGGTTCAGATACGCAGTATTTT. This codes for CASSEAWTSGGSDTQYF.

This clone was recorded a few times. This chain links TRBV19 with TRBJ2-5, with 8 bases aligning to TRBD2. Germline CDR1 LNHDA, CDR2 SQIVND (reference sequence). The CDR3 extends over 13 amino acids. After removal of 6 bases from V and 4 bases from J, the junction contained 4 bases not matched to a gene. CDR3 nucleotides: TGTGCCAGTAGCCCCCGGGGGGGAGAGACCCAGTACTTC. It specifies CASSPRGGETQYF.

The chain's CDR3 is CASSHIIRTGTHGYTF. DNA of the CDR3: TGCGCCAGCAGCCACATCATAAGGACAGGGACCCATGGCTACACCTTC. The genes are TRBV4-1 and TRBJ1-2; 8 nucleotides line up with TRBD1. Trimming at V came to 3 bases and at J to 6 bases, leaving 12 bases not matched to a gene. Germline V gene lookup returns CDR1 MGHRA and CDR2 YSYEKL. The CDR3 spans 16 residues.

This clone was found a few times. The chain links TRBV7-9 to TRBJ2-1, with a weak D call TRBD1 (6 bases). V was shortened by 2 bases and J by 7 bases, with 15 bases between the two germline ends. The germline CDR1 and CDR2 sequences are SEHNR and FQNEAQ (reference sequence). The CDR3 length is 15 residues. The CDR3 DNA reads TGTGCCAGCAGCTTACAACTTTCAGACAGGAATGAGCAGTTCTTC. Its protein is CASSLQLSDRNEQFF.

The chain employs TRBV2 and TRBJ2-3, with D maybe TRBD1 (6 bases). The CDR3 consists of 14 residues. V lost 4 bases and J 1 base, leaving 9 bases between the germline ends. Germline CDR1 is SNHLY and CDR2 is FYNNEI. CDR3 amino acids: CASSGQGRTDTQYF. Written as DNA, the CDR3 is TGTGCCAGCAGTGGGCAGGGGCGCACAGATACGCAGTATTTT.

Here the CDR3 reads CASSQRDRTLIEAFF. DNA for the CDR3: TGTGCCAGCAGCCAACGCGACAGGACACTGATTGAAGCTTTCTTT. The chain couples TRBV4-2 to TRBJ1-1, with TRBD1 as a possible D gene (6 bases). Trimming cost V 2 bases and J 7 bases, with 17 bases left between them. CDR3 length: 15 residues. Germline assignment: CDR1 LGHNA and CDR2 YNFKEQ.

V gene TRBV5-4 combines with J gene TRBJ1-6, with D maybe TRBD1 (5 bases). Trimming cost V 10 bases and J 9 bases, with 14 bases left between them. This CDR3 spans 12 amino acids. Germline CDR1 SGHNT, CDR2 YYREEE (reference sequence). The DNA of the CDR3 is TGTGCCGGCAAGCAGGGAAGTTCACCCCTCCACTTT. The encoded protein is CAGKQGSSPLHF.